Below, 29 T cell receptor beta chains from the same sample are listed, as sequenced in a study of cytomegalovirus exposure and HLA in healthy donors. The study ran its PCR with 60 Vbeta and 13 Jbeta primers. The data were produced by immunoSEQ multiplex PCR, yet TCRdb's version contains in-frame clones alone and is incomplete. The sample holds approximately 120,000 clones; around 76% are singletons and the top ten take around 12%. Source material: PBMCs. All receptors derive from a woman in her 40s in good health and CMV-seropositive.

V and J are TRBV27 and TRBJ1-3; the D is unclear. This CDR3 has 16 amino acids. With 2 bases removed from V and 0 bases from J, the gap between germline ends came to 11 bases. Germline V gene data show CDR1 as MNHEY and CDR2 as SMNVEV (reference sequence). CDR3 sequence (DNA): TGTGCCAGCAGTTTAATCGGAGATCTCTCTGGAAACACCATATATTTT. Protein product: CASSLIGDLSGNTIYF.

This chain connects TRBV19 to TRBJ1-1; 7 bases are shared with TRBD1. The germline V gene encodes CDR1 LNHDA and CDR2 SQIVND (reference sequence). The CDR3 is 13 residues long. V was clipped by 6 bases and J by 4 bases; unmatched bases: 5. CDR3 nucleotide sequence: TGTGCCAGTAGGGAAGGGGGCTTCACTGAAGCTTTCTTT. It encodes CASREGGFTEAFF.

V is TRBV4-2 and J is TRBJ1-6; no firm D call. Germline-derived CDR1 and CDR2 are LGHNA and YNFKEQ. The V end lost 1 base, the J end lost 9 bases, and 19 bases lay between the germline ends. This CDR3 has 17 residues. CDR3 region: CASSQAEGVTRGSPLHF. In DNA, the CDR3 is TGTGCCAGCAGCCAAGCCGAAGGAGTAACCCGGGGTTCACCCCTCCACTTT.

The chain couples TRBV11-2 to TRBJ2-7; D is unclear. Germline lookup yields CDR1 SGHAT and CDR2 FQNNGV. V lost 3 bases, J lost 3 bases, and 9 bases lay in between. The CDR3 contains 13 residues. The CDR3 coding sequence is TGTGCCAGCAGCTTTCCCCTAGGCTACGAGCAGTACTTC. Translated: CASSFPLGYEQYF. The full variable domain, in which reference TRBV11-2 and TRBJ2-7 provide the parts outside the CDR3, is EAGVAQSPRYKIIEKRQSVAFWCNPISGHATLYWYQQILGQGPKLLIQFQNNGVVDDSQLPKDRFSAERLKGVDSTLKIQPAKLEDSAVYLCASSFPLGYEQYFGPGTRLTVT.

The gene calls are TRBV2 and TRBJ1-1, with unresolved D. CDR1 and CDR2 (germline): SNHLY, FYNNEI. The CDR3 is 14 residues long. V was shortened by 4 bases and J by 4 bases, with 13 bases between the two germline ends. The chain's CDR3 is CASSGEALVTEAFF. CDR3 in DNA: TGTGCCAGCAGTGGAGAGGCCTTGGTCACTGAAGCTTTCTTT.

This chain links TRBV6-1 with TRBJ1-4, with D maybe TRBD1 (5 bases). CDR3 length: 14 residues. Deletions cut 7 bases from V and 8 bases from J, with 17 bases between. Looked up from germline, CDR1 is MNHNS and CDR2 is SASEGT. CDR3 DNA sequence: TGTGCCAGCACCCCACCGGGGGTTTTGGAAAAACTGTTTTTT. Its translation: CASTPPGVLEKLFF.

This clone was detected a few times. Other nucleotide sequences from this sample produce the same CDR3. The V call is TRBV14, the J call TRBJ1-6; 8 nucleotides match TRBD1. V was clipped by 1 base and J by 9 bases; unmatched bases: 5. The CDR3 has 15 residues. CDR1 and CDR2 from the germline V gene are SGHDN and FVKESK. This chain's CDR3 is CASSQGQGISSPLHF. CDR3 bases: TGTGCCAGCAGCCAAGGACAGGGGATCAGTTCACCCCTCCACTTT.

To note about this clone: This specimen includes other DNA sequences encoding the same CDR3. V is TRBV20-1 and J is TRBJ2-7; D perhaps matches TRBD1 (5 bases). This CDR3 has 11 residues. In germline, CDR1 is DFQATT, CDR2 SNEGSKA (reference sequence). This chain's CDR3 is CSGQGGYEQYF. The CDR3 DNA reads as TGCAGCGGGCAGGGTGGATACGAGCAGTACTTC.

The chain links TRBV11-2 to TRBJ2-2, with D uncertain. V was pared by 3 bases and J by 0 bases, with 11 bases between. The CDR3 extends over 16 amino acids. Germline V gene data show CDR1 as SGHAT and CDR2 as FQNNGV. CDR3 nucleotides: TGTGCCAGCAGCTTTGCACAGCTCGCGAACACCGGGGAGCTGTTTTTT. It encodes CASSFAQLANTGELFF.

The chain joins TRBV18 to TRBJ1-4; 10 nucleotides line up with TRBD1. Germline CDR1 and CDR2: KGHSH and LQKENI. V gave up 4 bases and J gave up 8 bases; unmatched junction bases: 13. This CDR3 contains 17 residues. The DNA of the CDR3 is TGTGCCAGCTCACTTTATTCTCCGGGACAGGGGAGCGAAAAACTGTTTTTT. Amino acids: CASSLYSPGQGSEKLFF.

The gene calls are TRBV12-5 and TRBJ2-1, with 7 bases fitting TRBD1. Per the germline V gene, CDR1 is LGHNT and CDR2 is FRNRAP. The junction had 6 bases not matched to a gene; V was cut back by 6 bases and J by 13 bases. There are 11 residues in the CDR3. Written as DNA, the CDR3 is TGTGCTAGTGGGGTCCGGGACAGACAGTTCTTC. This sequence encodes CASGVRDRQFF.

The V call is TRBV19, the J call TRBJ1-5, with 8 nucleotides matching TRBD1. After removal of 4 bases from V and 4 bases from J, the junction contained 6 bases not matched to a gene. This CDR3 region has 15 residues. Germline V gives CDR1 LNHDA, CDR2 SQIVND (reference sequence). The CDR3 here is CASSRTGKVNQPQHF. The CDR3 nucleotides read TGTGCCAGTAGTAGGACAGGGAAAGTTAATCAGCCCCAGCATTTT.

This sequence joins TRBV5-6 and TRBJ2-1; 7 nucleotides agree with TRBD2. Germline values: CDR1 SGHDT, CDR2 YYEEEE. With 0 bases clipped from V and 7 bases from J, the junction kept 1 base outside the gene matches. This CDR3 comprises 13 residues. The CDR3 here is CASSLAGGNEQFF. The DNA of the CDR3 is TGTGCCAGCAGCTTGGCCGGGGGGAATGAGCAGTTCTTC.

This chain links TRBV19 with TRBJ1-1; 9 bases are a match to TRBD1. Per germline, CDR1 LNHDA and CDR2 SQIVND (reference sequence). The ends lost 1 base at V and 3 bases at J; junction bases unmatched: 6. This CDR3 contains 16 residues. The CDR3 DNA sequence: TGTGCCAGTAGTATAGGGACAGGGGCAATATACACTGAAGCTTTCTTT. Its protein is CASSIGTGAIYTEAFF.

This chain connects TRBV7-2 to TRBJ1-3; 11 nucleotides align to TRBD1. Germline V gives CDR1 SGHTA, CDR2 FQGNSA. Trimming cost V 4 bases and J 8 bases; bases outside gene matches: 1. This CDR3 region has 13 residues. CDR3 in amino acids: CASSWGQGDTIYF. The DNA for the CDR3 is TGTGCCAGCAGCTGGGGACAGGGGGACACCATATATTTT. Full variable domain (remainder filled in from reference TRBV7-2 and TRBJ1-3): GAGVSQSPSNKVTEKGKDVELRCDPISGHTALYWYRQSLGQGLEFLIYFQGNSAPDKSGLPSDRFSAERTGGSVSTLTIQRTQQEDSAVYLCASSWGQGDTIYFGEGSWLTVV.

The chain uses TRBV29-1 and TRBJ1-1, with TRBD1 identical over 7 bases. From germline, CDR1 is SQVTM and CDR2 ANQGSEA. The CDR3 has 13 residues. Germline trimming cut 3 bases from V and 3 bases from J; bases unmatched to any gene: 4. The CDR3 bases are TGCAGCGTTGAGACAGGGATGCACACTGAAGCTTTCTTT. Its protein product is CSVETGMHTEAFF.

This sequence joins TRBV6-5 and TRBJ1-5, with 9 bases matching TRBD1. From germline, CDR1 is MNHEY and CDR2 SVGAGI. This CDR3 is 15 amino acids long. V trimming: 6 bases; J trimming: 4 bases; junction bases outside the gene matches: 7. CDR3 bases: TGTGCCAGCAGGGGCTCCGGGACAGGGAATCAGCCCCAGCATTTT. Residues: CASRGSGTGNQPQHF.

The rearrangement joins TRBV7-9 to TRBJ2-2; D is uncertain. Looked up from germline, CDR1 is SEHNR and CDR2 is FQNEAQ (reference sequence). V dropped 6 bases and J dropped 3 bases, with 14 bases sitting between them. The CDR3 sequence is 15 residues long. The CDR3 DNA sequence: TGTGCCAGCAGAGATAGAACAGAGTACACCGGGGAGCTGTTTTTT. This translates into CASRDRTEYTGELFF.

V gene TRBV28 combines with J gene TRBJ2-1; tentative D call: TRBD2 (5 bases). The CDR3 runs to 13 residues. Trimming took off 7 bases at V and 5 bases at J, with 12 bases between the two ends. Germline CDR1 reads MDHEN; CDR2 reads SYDVKM. For the CDR3, the DNA is TGTGCCAGCATCGGACTCCCGAACAATGAGCAGTTCTTC. Protein: CASIGLPNNEQFF.

The chain recombines TRBV7-2 with TRBJ2-5; 8 bases align to TRBD2. The trim removed 1 base at V and 5 bases at J, leaving 6 bases unmatched. The CDR3 is 15 amino acids. The germline V gene has CDR1 SGHTA and CDR2 FQGNSA. The CDR3 nucleotides are TGTGCCAGCAGCTTAGACGCGGGGGGCAGGGAGACCCAGTACTTC. Its translation: CASSLDAGGRETQYF.

This sequence joins TRBV29-1 and TRBJ1-1; tentative D call: TRBD1 (6 bases). Trimming took off 8 bases at V and 2 bases at J, with 18 bases between the two ends. The CDR3 is 14 amino acids. CDR1 SQVTM and CDR2 ANQGSEA come from the germline V gene. This CDR3 is CSSIPGDINTEAFF. Written as DNA, the CDR3 is TGCAGCTCAATCCCAGGGGACATAAACACTGAAGCTTTCTTT.

The V and J genes are TRBV7-3 and TRBJ1-4; D remains unclear. Per the germline V gene, CDR1 is SGHTA and CDR2 is FQGTGA. The CDR3 length is 15 residues. V lost 0 bases, J lost 7 bases, and 12 bases lay in between. CDR3 bases: TGTGCCAGCAGCTTAACCGGCCTTGCGGGTGAAAAACTGTTTTTT. Translation: CASSLTGLAGEKLFF.

The rearrangement links TRBV30 to TRBJ1-6; D is perhaps TRBD1 (5 bases). Per germline, CDR1 GTSNPN and CDR2 SVGIG (reference sequence). The CDR3 runs 13 residues. The CDR3 DNA is TGTGCTTCGACAGTCATCTATAATTCACCCCTCCACTTT. This gives the protein CASTVIYNSPLHF.

The V and J genes are TRBV5-5 and TRBJ1-2; D gene uncertain. The ends were cut back, 0 bases at V and 0 bases at J, with 9 bases in the middle. The CDR3 runs to 15 residues. In germline, CDR1 is SGHKS, CDR2 YYEKEE (reference sequence). This CDR3 is CASSLVREANYGYTF. CDR3 DNA: TGTGCCAGCAGCTTGGTCCGAGAGGCTAACTATGGCTACACCTTC.

CDR3 sequence reads: CASSLGVAQHF. The DNA for the CDR3 is TGTGCCAGCAGCCTAGGGGTAGCCCAGCATTTT. V gene TRBV2 combines with J gene TRBJ1-5, with TRBD1 as a possible D gene (5 bases). The CDR3 totals 11 residues. Trimming shortened V by 6 bases and J by 11 bases, and 11 bases separated the two germline ends. The germline gives CDR1 SNHLY, CDR2 FYNNEI.

This sequence joins TRBV27 and TRBJ1-5, with 9 nucleotides matching TRBD1. The J segment lost 9 bases and the V segment lost 4 bases, leaving 7 bases of the junction unmatched. The CDR3 contains 14 residues. Germline V gene sequence: CDR1 MNHEY, CDR2 SMNVEV (reference sequence). This chain's CDR3 is CASSSDRGRAPQHF. CDR3 nucleotides: TGTGCCAGCAGTTCGGACAGGGGAAGGGCGCCCCAGCATTTT.

The chain links TRBV30 to TRBJ1-3, with D tentatively TRBD1 (6 bases). V was pared by 8 bases and J by 4 bases, with 15 bases between. Per germline, CDR1 GTSNPN and CDR2 SVGIG (reference sequence). The CDR3 runs 13 residues. The CDR3 DNA sequence: TGTGCCCAGTCAGGGGCGATCGGAAACACCATATATTTT. It codes for CAQSGAIGNTIYF.

This clone was counted between two and nine times. The chain couples TRBV6-5 to TRBJ1-2; 12 nucleotides line up with TRBD1. From germline, CDR1 is MNHEY and CDR2 SVGAGI. With 0 bases clipped from V and 7 bases from J, the junction kept 6 bases outside the gene matches. The CDR3 has 16 residues. CDR3 sequence: CASSYSGTGGQGGYTF. In DNA form, the CDR3 reads TGTGCCAGCAGTTACTCCGGGACAGGGGGCCAGGGTGGCTACACCTTC.

The V gene is TRBV5-4, the J gene TRBJ1-6; 7 bases are a match to TRBD1. The CDR3 consists of 14 residues. CDR1 is SGHNT, CDR2 YYREEE, per germline (reference sequence). V dropped 0 bases and J dropped 7; count of bases not matched to a gene: 1. The chain's CDR3 is CASSLAQGNSPLHF. The CDR3 DNA reads TGTGCCAGCAGCTTGGCACAGGGGAATTCACCCCTCCACTTT.